These 2 T cell receptor beta chains share one sample of origin, sequenced in a study of PD-L1 blockade in urothelial cancer. Time point indicated: peripheral blood 6 weeks after treatment start. Sequencing used immunoSEQ multiplex PCR; TCRdb keeps in-frame clones, though not all of them. The table has roughly 100,000 clones, around four fifths seen once; the top ten hold approximately 8.4%. The sample was PBMCs, taken around atezolizumab (anti-PD-L1) treatment. The receptors shown here come from a man between 65 and 79 years old with urothelial cancer.

CDR3 sequence reads: CASKGRVTDTQYF. The CDR3 coding sequence is TGTGCCAGTAAGGGGAGGGTCACAGATACGCAGTATTTT. The chain combines TRBV2 with TRBJ2-3; TRBD2 agrees at 7 bases. The CDR3 has 13 residues. Germline V gives CDR1 SNHLY, CDR2 FYNNEI. J lost 2 bases, V lost 9 bases, and 5 bases had no gene match.

The V call is TRBV27, the J call TRBJ1-2; 7 nucleotides match TRBD1. This CDR3 spans 14 amino acids. J lost 4 bases, V lost 5 bases, and 7 bases had no gene match. Germline CDR1 reads MNHEY; CDR2 reads SMNVEV (reference sequence). The CDR3 nucleotides read TGTGCCAGCAGTCGGCTAGGGACAGCCTATGGCTACACCTTC. Its protein product is CASSRLGTAYGYTF.